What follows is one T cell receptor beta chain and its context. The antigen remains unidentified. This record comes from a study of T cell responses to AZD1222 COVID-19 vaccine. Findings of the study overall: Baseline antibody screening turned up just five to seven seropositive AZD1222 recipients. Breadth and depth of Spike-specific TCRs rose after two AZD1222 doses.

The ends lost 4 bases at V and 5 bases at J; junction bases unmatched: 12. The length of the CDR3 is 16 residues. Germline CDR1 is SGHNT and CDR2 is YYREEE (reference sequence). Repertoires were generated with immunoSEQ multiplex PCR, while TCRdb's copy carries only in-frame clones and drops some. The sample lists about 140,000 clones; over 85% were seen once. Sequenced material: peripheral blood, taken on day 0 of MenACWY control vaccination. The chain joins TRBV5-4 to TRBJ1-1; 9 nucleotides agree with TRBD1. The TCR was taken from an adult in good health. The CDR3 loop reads CASSQLTGGAGTEAFF. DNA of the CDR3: TGTGCCAGCAGCCAACTCACAGGGGGCGCGGGGACTGAAGCTTTCTTT.